These T cell receptor beta chains were read from a single sample in a study of blood T cell repertoires in COVID-19. Clones were sequenced by immunoSEQ multiplex PCR, and TCRdb holds only the in-frame ones, with some missing. The data hold about 360,000 clones, with 80% to 90% observed a single time. Sample: peripheral blood. These TCRs come from a woman aged 55 to 70 with COVID-19, enrolled during active disease. The CDR3 runs from the conserved cysteine through the conserved F or W. Size values are once, few and many counts, or a class for expanded clones, and some rows have none.

TRBJ1-3 TRBV18 few CASSLPTTGNTIYF
TRBJ2-7 TRBV6-5 many CASSSQTGGRSYEQYF
TRBJ1-1 TRBV11-3 . CASSPGEDWAFF
TRBJ1-1 TRBV6-2/TRBV6-3 . CASSLPPGQFYTEAFF
TRBJ1-1 TRBV10-1 . CASRSESDPNTEAFF
TRBJ2-3 TRBV11-3 . CASSWTGLDTQYF
TRBJ1-2 TRBV18 once CASSRDRGPYGYTF
TRBJ1-6 TRBV18 few CASSPNALGQGYSPLHF
TRBJ1-2 TRBV5-6 . CASSLDPRNYGYTF
TRBJ2-7 TRBV3-1/TRBV3-2 . CASSQPGDSIYEQYF
TRBJ1-4 TRBV30 . CAWSVMGAPDEKLFF
TRBJ2-5 TRBV6-5 . CASTSGQGGGETQYF
TRBJ2-5 TRBV27 once CASGDSQETQYF
TRBJ2-3 TRBV5-1 . CASSFGQDTDTQYF
TRBJ1-5 TRBV6-2/TRBV6-3 . CASSPLGGYSNQPQHF
TRBJ1-6 TRBV4-2 few CASSQVGGADYNSPLHF
TRBJ1-3 TRBV7-8 . CASNPLSGPSGNTIYF
TRBJ2-7 TRBV3-1/TRBV3-2 . CASRQGANLYEQYF
TRBJ2-5 TRBV21-1 . CASSKGVALRETQYF
TRBJ2-7 TRBV4-1 once CASSPNTQGSNEQYF
TRBJ1-1 TRBV5-1 . CASTQGSVNTEAFF
TRBJ2-1 TRBV6-5 . CASNPAGYNEQFF
TRBJ2-5 TRBV2 . CASRGGLAGGLETQYF
TRBJ2-3 TRBV7-9 . CASSYDMEDTQYF
TRBJ2-1 TRBV5-4 . CASRRGGNEQFF
TRBJ1-3 TRBV9 . CASSATGLPWDTIYF
TRBJ1-5 TRBV23-1 few CASSHGPTDNQNQPQHF
TRBJ2-3 TRBV29-1 . CSVERLAGNTDTQYF
TRBJ1-2 TRBV6-1 . CASSEVTGFGYTF
TRBJ2-7 TRBV18 once CASSLRTGNYEQYF
TRBJ2-7 TRBV7-2 few CASSQGAPEQYF
TRBJ1-1 TRBV7-9 . CASSLLLGTEAFF
TRBJ2-3 TRBV9 . CASSASGGWEDTQYF
TRBJ2-7 TRBV5-1 . CASSQNRDEQYF
TRBJ2-1 TRBV11-2 . CASSFGLAGAHYNEQFF
TRBJ1-5 TRBV10-3 . CAISAGEQYQPQHF
TRBJ2-1 TRBV7-3 . CASSLSGGLLLLGNEQFF
TRBJ2-7 TRBV6-5 . CASRPGQGYEQYF
TRBJ2-2 TRBV2 . CASSAGRIAGELFF
TRBJ2-7 TRBV7-9 few CASSPRTSGGDYEQYF
TRBJ2-7 TRBV5-1 . CASSLERYYEQYF
TRBJ2-2 TRBV3-1/TRBV3-2 . CASSYRAGTREELFF